A selection of T cell receptor beta chains follows, all from one sample in a study of T cell repertoires in aging, cancer and after chemotherapy. TCRdb reprocessed the multiplex PCR reads via MiXCR and lists one record per CDR3 protein. Among some 7,000 distinct CDR3 sequences, 40% to 45% were seen once, and the ten largest hold under 15%. Sequenced sample: blood. These receptors were taken from a human donor in good health. The CDR3 runs from the conserved cysteine through the conserved F or W.

v_gene: TRBV6-5; j_gene: TRBJ2-7; CDR3aa: CASTTDRAYEQYF
v_gene: TRBV7-2; j_gene: TRBJ2-7; CDR3aa: CASSLGRGALREQYF
v_gene: TRBV24-1; j_gene: TRBJ1-6; CDR3aa: CATSDGPGSPLHF
v_gene: TRBV27; j_gene: TRBJ2-3; CDR3aa: CASSATSTDTQYF
v_gene: TRBV20-1; j_gene: TRBJ2-7; CDR3aa: CSARTHGATSYEQYF
v_gene: TRBV7-2; j_gene: TRBJ2-3; CDR3aa: CASSTSTDTQYF
v_gene: TRBV6-2/TRBV6-3; j_gene: TRBJ1-5; CDR3aa: CASSKLLSEGGNQPQHF
v_gene: TRBV6-1; j_gene: TRBJ2-7; CDR3aa: CASSEAGALYEQYF
v_gene: TRBV6-5; j_gene: TRBJ1-2; CDR3aa: CASSDKGENGYTF
v_gene: TRBV7-6; j_gene: TRBJ2-3; CDR3aa: CAGWGLAGGPDTQYF
v_gene: TRBV19; j_gene: TRBJ1-5; CDR3aa: CASSSSSWQGNNQPQHF
v_gene: TRBV7-2; j_gene: TRBJ2-5; CDR3aa: CASSFGGGIQETQYF
v_gene: TRBV2; j_gene: TRBJ2-5; CDR3aa: CASREGRTQYF
v_gene: TRBV4-2; j_gene: TRBJ2-2; CDR3aa: CVSSQGATQNTGELFF
v_gene: TRBV7-9; j_gene: TRBJ2-1; CDR3aa: CASSLARGRASYNEQFF
v_gene: TRBV6-4; j_gene: TRBJ2-1; CDR3aa: CASSDEGGELYNEQFF
v_gene: TRBV6-1; j_gene: TRBJ2-5; CDR3aa: CASSREVETQYF
v_gene: TRBV19; j_gene: TRBJ2-2; CDR3aa: CASISMGHGELFF
v_gene: TRBV20-1; j_gene: TRBJ2-7; CDR3aa: CSARDSQTDYEQYF
v_gene: TRBV6-6; j_gene: TRBJ2-1; CDR3aa: CASSSQGAYNEQFF
v_gene: TRBV19; j_gene: TRBJ2-2; CDR3aa: CASGRGQFFF
v_gene: TRBV6-5; j_gene: TRBJ1-6; CDR3aa: CASSISFNSPLHF
v_gene: TRBV6-4; j_gene: TRBJ2-1; CDR3aa: CASSEAGGPNEQFF
v_gene: TRBV29-1; j_gene: TRBJ2-3; CDR3aa: CSVWSQSTDTQYF
v_gene: TRBV6-1; j_gene: TRBJ2-3; CDR3aa: CASSELAGADTQYF
v_gene: TRBV12-3/TRBV12-4; j_gene: TRBJ1-2; CDR3aa: CASSLSSGSNYGYTF
v_gene: TRBV7-2; j_gene: TRBJ2-7; CDR3aa: CASSSSSYEQYF
v_gene: TRBV5-6; j_gene: TRBJ2-1; CDR3aa: CASSLAGTSGGDEQFF
v_gene: TRBV6-1; j_gene: TRBJ2-7; CDR3aa: CASSYSGLAGDYEQYF
v_gene: TRBV6-6; j_gene: TRBJ2-3; CDR3aa: CASSDDHQDTQYF
v_gene: TRBV29-1; j_gene: TRBJ1-4; CDR3aa: CSGRQGNEKLFF
v_gene: TRBV4-2; j_gene: TRBJ2-5; CDR3aa: CASSPLGGGETQYF
v_gene: TRBV18; j_gene: TRBJ1-5; CDR3aa: CASSPLATGDQPQHF
v_gene: TRBV7-2; j_gene: TRBJ1-3; CDR3aa: CASSSGTLGNTIYF
v_gene: TRBV5-4; j_gene: TRBJ1-6; CDR3aa: CASSLAAGNELASPLHF
v_gene: TRBV6-2/TRBV6-3; j_gene: TRBJ1-5; CDR3aa: CASSKTSTYQPQHF
v_gene: TRBV20-1; j_gene: TRBJ2-1; CDR3aa: CSARGWRGNEQFF
v_gene: TRBV6-2/TRBV6-3; j_gene: TRBJ2-7; CDR3aa: CASRPEGNEQYF
v_gene: TRBV20-1; j_gene: TRBJ2-5; CDR3aa: CSARRRAGETQYF
v_gene: TRBV6-5; j_gene: .; CDR3aa: CASSYVAGGPGNEQFF
v_gene: TRBV20-1; j_gene: TRBJ1-2; CDR3aa: CSARVRGSPNYGYTF
v_gene: TRBV12-3/TRBV12-4; j_gene: TRBJ2-1; CDR3aa: CASRPYRDADNEQFF
v_gene: TRBV7-2; j_gene: TRBJ2-1; CDR3aa: CASSQDWLAGERVRDEQFF
v_gene: TRBV19; j_gene: TRBJ2-7; CDR3aa: CASSPGQGYYEQYF
v_gene: TRBV13; j_gene: TRBJ2-1; CDR3aa: CASSWSGTDQFF
v_gene: TRBV4-1; j_gene: TRBJ2-7; CDR3aa: CASSQDTGRISYEQYF
v_gene: TRBV6-1; j_gene: TRBJ2-5; CDR3aa: CASSSPQETQYF
v_gene: TRBV20-1; j_gene: TRBJ2-5; CDR3aa: CSARSTAVRTQYF
v_gene: TRBV20-1; j_gene: TRBJ2-2; CDR3aa: CSARDVGNTGELFF
v_gene: TRBV30; j_gene: TRBJ1-4; CDR3aa: CAWATRGPGKLFF
v_gene: TRBV12-3/TRBV12-4; j_gene: TRBJ2-1; CDR3aa: CASSHPTGGGYNEQFF
v_gene: TRBV29-1; j_gene: TRBJ1-1; CDR3aa: CSVDEDTEAFF